The 14 T cell receptor beta chains listed next were all sequenced from one sample in a study of blood T cell repertoires in COVID-19. The table came from immunoSEQ multiplex PCR; TCRdb's copy has only in-frame clones and leaves some out. The table has tens of thousands of clones, approximately 90% seen once. The material sequenced was peripheral blood. These receptor sequences come from a man aged 55 to 70 with acute or convalescent COVID-19.

The V and J genes are TRBV6-5 and TRBJ1-2; a possible D gene is TRBD1 (5 bases). V was shortened by 5 bases and J by 0 bases, with 13 bases between the two germline ends. CDR3 length equals 15 residues. Germline CDR1 is MNHEY and CDR2 is SVGAGI. The CDR3 region is CASSRDSGANYGYTF. In DNA form, the CDR3 reads TGTGCCAGCAGTCGGGACTCTGGAGCTAACTATGGCTACACCTTC.

About this clone itself: A read error may account for a junction end that differs from germline. The chain carries TRBV19 and TRBJ1-3; 7 nucleotides match TRBD1. Germline assignment: CDR1 LNHDA and CDR2 SQIVND (reference sequence). This CDR3 contains 14 residues. CDR3 coding DNA: TGTGCCAGTAGTTTAGACAGGGAGGTCAACACCATATATTTT. Protein product: CASSLDREVNTIYF. Filled out from reference TRBV19 and TRBJ1-3, the complete variable domain reads DGGITQSPKYLFRKEGQNVTLSCEQNLNHDAMYWYRQDPGQGLRLIYYSQIVNDFQKGDIAEGYSVSREKKESFPLTVTSAQKNPTAFYLCASSLDREVNTIYFGEGSWLTVV.

V is TRBV7-9 and J is TRBJ2-5; 11 bases match TRBD2. Trimming cost V 5 bases and J 0 bases; bases outside gene matches: 2. CDR3 length equals 15 residues. Germline assignment: CDR1 SEHNR and CDR2 FQNEAQ (reference sequence). The CDR3 region has the DNA TGTGCCAGCAGCAAGGGACTAGCGGACCAAGAGACCCAGTACTTC. This gives the protein CASSKGLADQETQYF.

This clone was counted a few times. This sequence joins TRBV11-2 and TRBJ2-6, with a weak D call TRBD2 (6 bases). This CDR3 spans 16 amino acids. The ends were cut back, 5 bases at V and 0 bases at J, with 11 bases in the middle. From germline, CDR1 is SGHAT and CDR2 FQNNGV. CDR3 residues: CASSRGTYSGANVLTF. The CDR3 DNA follows: TGTGCCAGCAGCCGGGGGACTTACTCTGGGGCCAACGTCCTGACTTTC.

The chain recombines TRBV2 with TRBJ1-5; 9 nucleotides line up with TRBD1. J gave up 2 bases and V 7 bases, and 3 bases lay outside the gene matches. Germline V CDR1 and CDR2: SNHLY, FYNNEI. This CDR3 contains 14 residues. CDR3 nucleotides: TGTGCCAGCACTTGGGACAGGGGCAATCAGCCCCAGCATTTT. It is translated as CASTWDRGNQPQHF.

This clone appeared once. The V gene is TRBV6-5, the J gene TRBJ2-5; the match to TRBD1 covers 10 bases. The V segment lost 5 bases and the J segment 6 bases; nucleotides outside the gene matches: 3. CDR3 length: 13 residues. Germline CDR1 reads MNHEY; CDR2 reads SVGAGI. Here the CDR3 DNA reads TGTGCCAGCAGTAGGGACAGGGGAAAGACCCAGTACTTC. Translation: CASSRDRGKTQYF.

The chain recombines TRBV7-9 with TRBJ2-7; 9 bases are shared with TRBD2. Trimming cost V 5 bases and J 7 bases; bases outside gene matches: 18. Germline V CDR1 and CDR2: SEHNR, FQNEAQ (reference sequence). The length of the CDR3 is 17 residues. CDR3 coding DNA: TGTGCCAGCAGCGAACGCGGGACTAGCTTCGATATGGGGGAGCAGTACGTC. Translation: CASSERGTSFDMGEQYV.

The rearrangement joins TRBV19 to TRBJ1-4; D is undetermined. The CDR3 has 14 residues. Between the trimmed V and J ends, which lost 9 bases and 4 bases, there was a span of 15 bases. Germline assignment: CDR1 LNHDA and CDR2 SQIVND (reference sequence). Here the CDR3 DNA reads TGTGCCAGCACCCGGCGGGGATATAATGAAAAACTGTTTTTT. Translation: CASTRRGYNEKLFF.

This clone was seen a single time. The genes are TRBV19 and TRBJ1-4, with TRBD1 as a possible D gene (6 bases). This CDR3 has 18 residues. V was cut by 3 bases and J by 8 bases, with 25 bases left in between. Per germline, CDR1 LNHDA and CDR2 SQIVND (reference sequence). DNA of the CDR3: TGTGCCAGTAGTATCGCCGTCCTAAGGGGGGGGCTATTGGAAAAACTGTTTTTT. Translating it yields CASSIAVLRGGLLEKLFF.

The V and J genes are TRBV6-5 and TRBJ2-7, with a tentative D call TRBD1 (6 bases). CDR1 is MNHEY and CDR2 is SVGAGI in the germline V gene. Between the trimmed V and J ends, which lost 4 bases and 0 bases, there was a span of 10 bases. The CDR3 extends over 14 amino acids. CDR3 sequence (DNA): TGTGCCAGCAGTTCAACAGGGCCCTCCTACGAGCAGTACTTC. Its translation: CASSSTGPSYEQYF.

This chain connects TRBV5-5 to TRBJ2-2; 9 bases fit TRBD1. The CDR3 extends over 14 amino acids. V lost 7 bases and J lost 6; bases outside the gene matches: 7. Germline V gene lookup returns CDR1 SGHKS and CDR2 YYEKEE (reference sequence). The CDR3 DNA is TGTGCCAGCGGCAGTACAGGGGGCTCCGGGGAGCTGTTTTTT. Its translation is CASGSTGGSGELFF.

The chain is built from TRBV7-8 and TRBJ1-2; D uncertain. This CDR3 comprises 12 residues. Trimming took 1 base from V and 4 from J, leaving 4 bases between them. Germline CDR1 reads SGHVS; CDR2 reads FQNEAQ. CDR3 in DNA: TGTGCCAGCAGCTTAGACAGCTATGGCTACACCTTC. Protein: CASSLDSYGYTF.

The CDR3 DNA is TGTGCCAGTAGTACAGACAGGGGGCGAGGTCAGCCCCAGCATTTT. Translating gives CASSTDRGRGQPQHF. The V call is TRBV19, the J call TRBJ1-5, with TRBD1 matching over 10 bases. Trimming removed 4 bases from V and 6 bases from J; junction bases left unmatched: 6. The length of the CDR3 is 15 residues. The germline CDR1 and CDR2 sequences are LNHDA and SQIVND (reference sequence).

This clone was counted once. One end of the junction does not line up with germline, which may come from a read error. The gene calls are TRBV7-7 and TRBJ2-3; 10 nucleotides agree with TRBD2. The length of the CDR3 is 15 residues. Germline assignment: CDR1 SSHAT and CDR2 FNYEAQ (reference sequence). Here the CDR3 DNA reads TGTGCTAGCAGCCTAGTAGCGGGAGGTGGTGATACGCAGTATTTT. This gives the protein CASSLVAGGGDTQYF.